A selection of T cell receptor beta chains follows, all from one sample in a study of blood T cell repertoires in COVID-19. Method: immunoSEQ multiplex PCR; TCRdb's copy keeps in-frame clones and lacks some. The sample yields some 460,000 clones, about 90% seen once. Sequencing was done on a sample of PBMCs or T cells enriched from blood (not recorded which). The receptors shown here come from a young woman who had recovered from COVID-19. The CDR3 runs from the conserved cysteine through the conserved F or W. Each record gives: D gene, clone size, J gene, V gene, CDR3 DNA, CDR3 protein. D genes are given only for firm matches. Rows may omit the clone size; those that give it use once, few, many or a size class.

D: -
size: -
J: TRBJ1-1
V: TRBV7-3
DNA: TGTGCCAGCAGCTCAAGCGGGGGCACTGAAGCTTTCTTT
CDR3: CASSSSGGTEAFF

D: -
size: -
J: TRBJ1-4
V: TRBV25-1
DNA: TGTGCCAGCAGTGGACTAAAGGGGGGGGCTGGGGAAAAACTGTTTTTT
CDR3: CASSGLKGGAGEKLFF

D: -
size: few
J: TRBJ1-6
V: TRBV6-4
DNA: TGTGCCAGCAGTGACGGCAGCTCCTATAATTCACCCCTCCACTTT
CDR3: CASSDGSSYNSPLHF

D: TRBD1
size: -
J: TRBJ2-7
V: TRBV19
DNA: TGTGCCAGTAGTAAAGGTCAGGGGGCTGTTGGCGAGCAGTACTTC
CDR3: CASSKGQGAVGEQYF

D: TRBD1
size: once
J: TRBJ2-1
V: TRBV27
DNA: TGTGCCAGCAGTTTATCCTCCTCTTACCGGGACAGCAATGAGCAGTTCTTC
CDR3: CASSLSSSYRDSNEQFF

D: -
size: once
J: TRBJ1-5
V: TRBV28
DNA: TGTGCCAGCGGAGGTACTCAGCCCCAGCATTTT
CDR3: CASGGTQPQHF

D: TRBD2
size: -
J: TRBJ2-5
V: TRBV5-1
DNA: TGCGCCAGCAGCTTGACGTTATATAGCGGGGGGGCGGAGACCCAGTACTTC
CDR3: CASSLTLYSGGAETQYF

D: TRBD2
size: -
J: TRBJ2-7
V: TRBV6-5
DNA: TGTGCCAGCAGTTACGGACTAGCGGGGGTTCCGTACTTC
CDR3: CASSYGLAGVPYF

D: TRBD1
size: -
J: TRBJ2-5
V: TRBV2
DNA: TGTGCCAGCAGTTGGGGACAGATACAAGAGACCCAGTACTTC
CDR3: CASSWGQIQETQYF

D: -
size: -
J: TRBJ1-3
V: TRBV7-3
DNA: TGTGCCAGCAGCTTAATGGAGTCGGCGGGAAACACCATATATTTT
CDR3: CASSLMESAGNTIYF

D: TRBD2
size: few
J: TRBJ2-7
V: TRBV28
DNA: TGTGCCAGTACACCCGTTAACGACGGTCCGGGGGGAGAGCAGTACTTC
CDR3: CASTPVNDGPGGEQYF

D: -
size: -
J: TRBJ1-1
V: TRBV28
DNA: TGTGCCAGCACCCCACTTGGGAGTCTTATGAACACTGAAGCTTTCTTT
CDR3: CASTPLGSLMNTEAFF

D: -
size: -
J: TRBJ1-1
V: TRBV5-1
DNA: TGCGCCAGCAGCTGGGGGGGAGAAACTGAAGCTTTCTTT
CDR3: CASSWGGETEAFF

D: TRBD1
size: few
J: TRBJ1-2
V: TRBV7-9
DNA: TGTGCCAGCAGCCAACTGACAGGGGGCGCCGGCTACACCTTC
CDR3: CASSQLTGGAGYTF

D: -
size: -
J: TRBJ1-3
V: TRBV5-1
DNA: TGCGCCAGCAGCTCCACTGCTTCTGGAAACACCATATATTTT
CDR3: CASSSTASGNTIYF

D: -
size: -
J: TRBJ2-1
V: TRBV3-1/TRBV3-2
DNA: TGTGCCAGCAGCCCCTCGCCCCAAAGGGGAAATGAGCAGTTCTTC
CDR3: CASSPSPQRGNEQFF

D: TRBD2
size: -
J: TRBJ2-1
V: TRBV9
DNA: TGTGCCAGCAGCGCTAGCGGCGGATCCTACAATGAGCAGTTCTTC
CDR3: CASSASGGSYNEQFF

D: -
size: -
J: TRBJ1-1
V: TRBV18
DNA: TGTGCCAGCTCATCTCAAGGGGGGGAGGTGACTGAAGCTTTCTTT
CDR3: CASSSQGGEVTEAFF

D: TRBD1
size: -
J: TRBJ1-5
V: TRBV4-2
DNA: TGTGCCAGCAGCCCGGGACAGGGGTTTAATCAGCCCCAGCATTTT
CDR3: CASSPGQGFNQPQHF

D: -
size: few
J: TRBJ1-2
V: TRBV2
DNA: TGTGCCAGCAGTGAAGGGACTGCGAGCAAGGACTACACCTTC
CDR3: CASSEGTASKDYTF

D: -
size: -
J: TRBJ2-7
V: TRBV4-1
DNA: TGCGCCAGCAGCCAAGTCGGGGGACTCTACGAGCAGTACTTC
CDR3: CASSQVGGLYEQYF

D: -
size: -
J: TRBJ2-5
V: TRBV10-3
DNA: TGTGCCATCAGTGAGACAGCGACGGCGAGCGGTGAGACCCAGTACTTC
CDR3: CAISETATASGETQYF

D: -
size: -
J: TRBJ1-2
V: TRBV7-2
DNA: TGTGCCAGCACGGGGACTAACTATGGCTACACCTTC
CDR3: CASTGTNYGYTF

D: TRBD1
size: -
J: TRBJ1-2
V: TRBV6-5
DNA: TGTGCCAGCACTCGACAGGGGTTGGGCTATGGCTACACCTTC
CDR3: CASTRQGLGYGYTF

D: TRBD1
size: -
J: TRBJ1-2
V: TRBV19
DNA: TGTGCCAGTAGAGAGACAGGGGACCGCGGCTACACCTTC
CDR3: CASRETGDRGYTF

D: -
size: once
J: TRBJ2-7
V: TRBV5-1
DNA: TGCGCCAGCAGCTTAAGGAGGGGCCCCCGGGTCTCCTACGAGCAGTACTTC
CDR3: CASSLRRGPRVSYEQYF

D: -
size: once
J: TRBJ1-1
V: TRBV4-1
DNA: TGCGCCAGCAGCCACCTCGGTGGTGAAGCTTTCTTT
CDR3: CASSHLGGEAFF

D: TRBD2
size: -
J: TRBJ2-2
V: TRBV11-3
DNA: TGTGCCAGCAGCTCGGGGGGGACTAGGACCGGGGAGCTGTTTTTT
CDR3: CASSSGGTRTGELFF

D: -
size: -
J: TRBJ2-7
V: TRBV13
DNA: TGTGCCAGCAGCTTTCGAGGCAGGGCCCACGAGCAGTACTTC
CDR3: CASSFRGRAHEQYF

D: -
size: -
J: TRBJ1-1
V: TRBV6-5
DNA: TGTGCCAGCAGTCAACAGAGGGCTAGCACTGAAGCTTTCTTT
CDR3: CASSQQRASTEAFF

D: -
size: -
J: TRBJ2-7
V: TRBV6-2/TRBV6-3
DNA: TGTGCCAGCAGTTACGTCGGAGGGACCTACGAGCAGTACTTC
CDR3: CASSYVGGTYEQYF

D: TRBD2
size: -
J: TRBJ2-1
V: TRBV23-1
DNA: TGCGCCGGTCCTAGCGGGGGGCACCCAAGCTCCTACAATGAGCAGTTCTTC
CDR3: CAGPSGGHPSSYNEQFF

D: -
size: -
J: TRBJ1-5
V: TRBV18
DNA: TGTGCCAGCTCACCCACACAGGTGGGCCAGCCCCAGCATTTT
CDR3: CASSPTQVGQPQHF

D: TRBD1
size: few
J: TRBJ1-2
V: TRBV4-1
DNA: TGCGCCAGCAGCCAAGAAGGGGGACAGCTTGGCTACACCTTC
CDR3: CASSQEGGQLGYTF

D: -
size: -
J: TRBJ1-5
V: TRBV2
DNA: TGTGCCAGCGGGAGGGGATTCAATCAGCCCCAGCATTTT
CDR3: CASGRGFNQPQHF

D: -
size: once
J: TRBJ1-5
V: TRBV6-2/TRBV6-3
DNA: TGTGCCAGCAGCCCTACCCTCGGGGAAAGCGGCAATCAGCCCCAGCATTTT
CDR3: CASSPTLGESGNQPQHF

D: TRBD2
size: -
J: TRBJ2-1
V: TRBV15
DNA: TGTGCCACCAGCACTAGGACTAGGGGACTTTACAATGAGCAGTTCTTC
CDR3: CATSTRTRGLYNEQFF

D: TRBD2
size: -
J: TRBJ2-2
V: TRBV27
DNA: TGTGCCAGCAGCTCGGCTTGGGGGGGCACCGGGGAGCTGTTTTTT
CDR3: CASSSAWGGTGELFF

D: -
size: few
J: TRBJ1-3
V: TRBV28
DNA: TGTGCCAGCACCACGGGTTCAGGAAACACCATATATTTT
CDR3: CASTTGSGNTIYF

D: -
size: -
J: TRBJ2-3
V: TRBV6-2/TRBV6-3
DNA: TGTGCCAGCAGTTACGGGCCCGGGGATAGGGAGTATTTT
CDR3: CASSYGPGDREYF

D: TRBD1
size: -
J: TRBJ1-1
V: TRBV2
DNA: TGTGCCAGCAAACCAGGGGGCTTCACTGAAGCTTTCTTT
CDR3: CASKPGGFTEAFF

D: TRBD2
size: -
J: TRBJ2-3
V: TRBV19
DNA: TGTGCCAGTAGTCCCAGCGGGGCGTCCACAGATACGCAGTATTTT
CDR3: CASSPSGASTDTQYF

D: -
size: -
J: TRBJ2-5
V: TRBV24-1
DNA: TGTGCCACCAGTGAAAGCGGACAAGAGACCCAGTACTTC
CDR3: CATSESGQETQYF

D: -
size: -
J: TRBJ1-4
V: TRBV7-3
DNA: TGTGCCAGCAGCCCAGGGACACTCCCTCAGAAGGAAAAACTGTTTTTT
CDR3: CASSPGTLPQKEKLFF

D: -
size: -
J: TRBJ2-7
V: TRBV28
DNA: TGTGCCAGCAGCCTAAGGCCAGCGGCCTACGAGCAGTACTTC
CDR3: CASSLRPAAYEQYF

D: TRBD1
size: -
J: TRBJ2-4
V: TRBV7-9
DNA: TGTGCCAGCAGCCCGACAGGGGGCAGAGCCAAAAACATTCAGTACTTC
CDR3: CASSPTGGRAKNIQYF

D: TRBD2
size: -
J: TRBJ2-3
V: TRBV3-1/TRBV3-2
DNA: TGTGCCAGCCGGGCGGGACTAGGATTTTCAGATACGCAGTATTTT
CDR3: CASRAGLGFSDTQYF